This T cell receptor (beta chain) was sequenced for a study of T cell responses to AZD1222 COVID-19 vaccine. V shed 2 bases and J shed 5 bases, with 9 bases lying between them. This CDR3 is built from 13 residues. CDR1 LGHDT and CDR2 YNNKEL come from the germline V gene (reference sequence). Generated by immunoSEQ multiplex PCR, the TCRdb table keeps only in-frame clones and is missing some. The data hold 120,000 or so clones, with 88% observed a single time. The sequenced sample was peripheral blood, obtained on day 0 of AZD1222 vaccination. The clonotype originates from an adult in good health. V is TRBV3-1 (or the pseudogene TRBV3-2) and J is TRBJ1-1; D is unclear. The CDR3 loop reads CASSQFPATEAFF. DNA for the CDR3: TGTGCCAGCAGCCAATTCCCTGCAACTGAAGCTTTCTTT.